These T cell receptor beta chains were read from a single sample in a study of PD-L1 blockade in urothelial cancer. TCRdb's table, derived via immunoSEQ multiplex PCR, lists solely in-frame clones and lacks some. The data hold 85,000 to 90,000 clones, with approximately 87% observed a single time. The source material was PBMCs, sampled around atezolizumab (anti-PD-L1) treatment. The origin of the receptors is a man in his sixties with urothelial cancer. Both conserved end residues are part of each CDR3. Each record gives: J gene, V gene, clone size, CDR3 length, D gene, CDR3 protein, CDR3 DNA. A D gene is named only where the DNA matches it firmly. The size of a clone is reported for some rows only, either as once, few or many, or as a class for expanded clones.

j_call: TRBJ1-2
v_call: TRBV7-9
clone_size: many
cdr3_length: 14
d_call: TRBD1
cdr3_aa: CASGKQGVGYGYTF
cdr3_nt: TGTGCCAGCGGTAAACAGGGGGTAGGATATGGCTACACCTTC

j_call: TRBJ2-1
v_call: TRBV19
clone_size: -
cdr3_length: 13
d_call: TRBD1
cdr3_aa: CASSMAGGSEQFF
cdr3_nt: TGTGCCAGTAGTATGGCAGGGGGCAGTGAGCAGTTCTTC

j_call: TRBJ2-7
v_call: TRBV19
clone_size: -
cdr3_length: 15
d_call: TRBD1
cdr3_aa: CASSSGTGGMNEQYF
cdr3_nt: TGTGCCAGTAGTTCCGGGACAGGGGGTATGAACGAGCAGTACTTC

j_call: TRBJ2-2
v_call: TRBV6-5
clone_size: -
cdr3_length: 15
d_call: -
cdr3_aa: CASSLGAANTGELFF
cdr3_nt: TGTGCCAGCAGTTTGGGGGCAGCGAACACCGGGGAGCTGTTTTTT

j_call: TRBJ1-1
v_call: TRBV5-1
clone_size: once
cdr3_length: 16
d_call: -
cdr3_aa: CASSFNPTGKNTEAFF
cdr3_nt: TGCGCCAGCAGCTTCAACCCGACAGGCAAGAACACTGAAGCTTTCTTT

j_call: TRBJ1-6
v_call: TRBV6-4
clone_size: -
cdr3_length: 13
d_call: -
cdr3_aa: CASKAGDNSPLHF
cdr3_nt: TGTGCCAGCAAGGCAGGGGATAATTCACCCCTCCACTTT

j_call: TRBJ2-2
v_call: TRBV7-9
clone_size: few
cdr3_length: 16
d_call: -
cdr3_aa: CASSPPMAGLTGELFF
cdr3_nt: TGTGCCAGCAGCCCCCCGATGGCGGGGTTGACCGGGGAGCTGTTTTTT

j_call: TRBJ1-2
v_call: TRBV27
clone_size: -
cdr3_length: 13
d_call: -
cdr3_aa: CASSSSGVDGYTF
cdr3_nt: TGTGCCAGCAGTTCTTCAGGGGTGGATGGCTACACCTTC

j_call: TRBJ2-7
v_call: TRBV28
clone_size: -
cdr3_length: 15
d_call: TRBD1
cdr3_aa: CASEGGDRDSYEQYF
cdr3_nt: TGTGCCAGCGAAGGAGGAGACAGGGACTCCTACGAGCAGTACTTC

j_call: TRBJ2-1
v_call: TRBV7-3
clone_size: -
cdr3_length: 21
d_call: TRBD1
cdr3_aa: CASSSEIPGQGALADYNEQFF
cdr3_nt: TGTGCCAGCAGCTCCGAAATACCGGGACAGGGGGCACTAGCGGATTACAATGAGCAGTTCTTC

j_call: TRBJ2-2
v_call: TRBV28
clone_size: -
cdr3_length: 16
d_call: TRBD1
cdr3_aa: CATTDGQGPNTGELFF
cdr3_nt: TGTGCCACCACTGACGGACAGGGGCCAAACACCGGGGAGCTGTTTTTT

j_call: TRBJ2-7
v_call: TRBV5-1
clone_size: once
cdr3_length: 14
d_call: -
cdr3_aa: CASSLVPTSYEQYF
cdr3_nt: TGCGCCAGCAGCTTGGTTCCTACTTCCTACGAGCAGTACTTC

j_call: TRBJ2-3
v_call: TRBV4-2
clone_size: -
cdr3_length: 16
d_call: TRBD2
cdr3_aa: CASSQPRAGGTDTQYF
cdr3_nt: TGTGCCAGCAGCCAACCTAGAGCGGGGGGCACAGATACGCAGTATTTT

j_call: TRBJ1-1
v_call: TRBV7-3
clone_size: -
cdr3_length: 13
d_call: -
cdr3_aa: CASSLGTLIEAFF
cdr3_nt: TGTGCCAGCAGCTTGGGGACACTAATTGAAGCTTTCTTT

j_call: TRBJ1-2
v_call: TRBV6-5
clone_size: -
cdr3_length: 14
d_call: -
cdr3_aa: CASSNPGLAYGYTF
cdr3_nt: TGTGCCAGCAGTAATCCGGGACTCGCCTATGGCTACACCTTC

j_call: TRBJ1-1
v_call: TRBV19
clone_size: once
cdr3_length: 13
d_call: -
cdr3_aa: CASSTTDNAEAFF
cdr3_nt: TGTGCCAGTAGTACGACAGATAACGCTGAAGCTTTCTTT

j_call: TRBJ1-1
v_call: TRBV6-5
clone_size: -
cdr3_length: 12
d_call: TRBD1
cdr3_aa: CASSYAGQGAFF
cdr3_nt: TGTGCCAGCAGTTACGCGGGACAGGGAGCTTTCTTT

j_call: TRBJ2-7
v_call: TRBV30
clone_size: -
cdr3_length: 11
d_call: -
cdr3_aa: CAWSDRYEQYF
cdr3_nt: TGTGCCTGGAGTGACAGATACGAGCAGTACTTC

j_call: TRBJ1-2
v_call: TRBV7-9
clone_size: -
cdr3_length: 11
d_call: -
cdr3_aa: CASSLDLGYTF
cdr3_nt: TGTGCCAGCAGCTTGGACTTAGGCTACACCTTC

j_call: TRBJ2-7
v_call: TRBV10-3
clone_size: -
cdr3_length: 15
d_call: TRBD2
cdr3_aa: CAISESSGSSYEQYF
cdr3_nt: TGTGCCATCAGTGAGTCTAGCGGGAGCTCCTACGAGCAGTACTTC

j_call: TRBJ2-7
v_call: TRBV5-4
clone_size: -
cdr3_length: 15
d_call: TRBD2
cdr3_aa: CASSHTSGRFSEQYF
cdr3_nt: TGTGCCAGCAGCCATACTAGCGGGAGATTCTCCGAGCAGTACTTC

j_call: TRBJ1-5
v_call: TRBV29-1
clone_size: -
cdr3_length: 14
d_call: -
cdr3_aa: CSVAEQMHDQPQHF
cdr3_nt: TGCAGCGTTGCTGAACAGATGCACGATCAGCCCCAGCATTTT

j_call: TRBJ1-1
v_call: TRBV11-2
clone_size: -
cdr3_length: 14
d_call: -
cdr3_aa: CASSLPPGVTEAFF
cdr3_nt: TGTGCCAGCAGCTTACCCCCCGGGGTCACTGAAGCTTTCTTT

j_call: TRBJ1-5
v_call: TRBV6-6
clone_size: -
cdr3_length: 16
d_call: TRBD1
cdr3_aa: CASRSGAQGKNQPQHF
cdr3_nt: TGTGCCAGCAGGTCCGGTGCACAGGGGAAAAATCAGCCCCAGCATTTT

j_call: TRBJ1-6
v_call: TRBV5-6
clone_size: -
cdr3_length: 14
d_call: -
cdr3_aa: CASSLVGGNSPLHF
cdr3_nt: TGTGCCAGCAGCTTGGTAGGCGGTAATTCACCCCTCCACTTT

j_call: TRBJ1-3
v_call: TRBV7-2
clone_size: once
cdr3_length: 13
d_call: TRBD1
cdr3_aa: CASSHRGGNTIYF
cdr3_nt: TGTGCCAGCAGCCACAGGGGGGGAAACACCATATATTTT

j_call: TRBJ1-4
v_call: TRBV10-3
clone_size: -
cdr3_length: 13
d_call: TRBD1
cdr3_aa: CAIRSGTGEKLFF
cdr3_nt: TGTGCCATCCGATCGGGGACAGGGGAAAAACTGTTTTTT

j_call: TRBJ1-2
v_call: TRBV6-5
clone_size: -
cdr3_length: 13
d_call: -
cdr3_aa: CASRSREVYGYTF
cdr3_nt: TGTGCCAGCAGGTCCCGGGAAGTCTATGGCTACACCTTC

j_call: TRBJ2-3
v_call: TRBV30
clone_size: once
cdr3_length: 15
d_call: -
cdr3_aa: CAWREGQLVTDTQYF
cdr3_nt: TGTGCCTGGAGGGAGGGACAGCTAGTAACAGATACGCAGTATTTT

j_call: TRBJ1-3
v_call: TRBV7-6
clone_size: once
cdr3_length: 15
d_call: -
cdr3_aa: CASSSQGTSGNTIYF
cdr3_nt: TGTGCCAGCAGCTCCCAGGGGACCTCTGGAAACACCATATATTTT

j_call: TRBJ1-1
v_call: TRBV5-5
clone_size: -
cdr3_length: 12
d_call: -
cdr3_aa: CASSLHGTEAFF
cdr3_nt: TGTGCCAGCAGCTTGCACGGGACTGAAGCTTTCTTT

j_call: TRBJ2-1
v_call: TRBV30
clone_size: -
cdr3_length: 15
d_call: TRBD2
cdr3_aa: CAWSPTSGGNNEQFF
cdr3_nt: TGTGCCTGGAGTCCGACTAGCGGGGGAAACAATGAGCAGTTCTTC

j_call: TRBJ1-1
v_call: TRBV11-2
clone_size: few
cdr3_length: 14
d_call: TRBD1
cdr3_aa: CASRMTGYNTEAFF
cdr3_nt: TGTGCCAGCAGGATGACAGGGTATAACACTGAAGCTTTCTTT

j_call: TRBJ2-1
v_call: TRBV5-6
clone_size: -
cdr3_length: 16
d_call: TRBD1
cdr3_aa: CASSSWDRGFVNEQFF
cdr3_nt: TGTGCCAGCAGCTCCTGGGACAGGGGATTCGTCAATGAGCAGTTCTTC

j_call: TRBJ2-7
v_call: TRBV30
clone_size: -
cdr3_length: 11
d_call: TRBD1
cdr3_aa: CAWGTGYEQYF
cdr3_nt: TGTGCCTGGGGGACAGGCTACGAGCAGTACTTC

j_call: TRBJ1-1
v_call: TRBV18
clone_size: few
cdr3_length: 14
d_call: -
cdr3_aa: CASSPTRQMTEAFF
cdr3_nt: TGTGCCAGCTCACCAACCCGACAGATGACTGAAGCTTTCTTT

j_call: TRBJ2-1
v_call: TRBV6-1
clone_size: -
cdr3_length: 16
d_call: -
cdr3_aa: CASSEAAGVRGNEQFF
cdr3_nt: TGTGCCAGCAGTGAAGCTGCAGGGGTACGGGGCAATGAGCAGTTCTTC

j_call: TRBJ2-1
v_call: TRBV5-4
clone_size: -
cdr3_length: 16
d_call: TRBD2
cdr3_aa: CASSPIPGTRLYEQFF
cdr3_nt: TGTGCCAGCAGCCCTATACCCGGGACTAGGTTGTATGAGCAGTTCTTC

j_call: TRBJ2-3
v_call: TRBV7-2
clone_size: -
cdr3_length: 14
d_call: -
cdr3_aa: CASSLGYSADTQYF
cdr3_nt: TGTGCCAGCAGCTTAGGGTATAGCGCAGATACGCAGTATTTT

j_call: TRBJ1-5
v_call: TRBV27
clone_size: -
cdr3_length: 14
d_call: -
cdr3_aa: CASSLARNNQPQHF
cdr3_nt: TGTGCCAGCAGTTTGGCCAGGAACAATCAGCCCCAGCATTTT

j_call: TRBJ2-3
v_call: TRBV19
clone_size: -
cdr3_length: 15
d_call: -
cdr3_aa: CASSTEGQYKDTQYF
cdr3_nt: TGTGCCAGTAGTACGGAGGGTCAGTACAAAGATACGCAGTATTTT

j_call: TRBJ1-5
v_call: TRBV18
clone_size: -
cdr3_length: 13
d_call: -
cdr3_aa: CASSPLVDQPQHF
cdr3_nt: TGTGCCAGCTCACCACTCGTTGATCAGCCCCAGCATTTT

j_call: TRBJ1-4
v_call: TRBV7-2
clone_size: -
cdr3_length: 15
d_call: TRBD1
cdr3_aa: CASSLRQGSNEKLFF
cdr3_nt: TGTGCCAGCAGCCTTCGACAGGGCAGTAATGAAAAACTGTTTTTT

j_call: TRBJ2-7
v_call: TRBV6-5
clone_size: -
cdr3_length: 15
d_call: -
cdr3_aa: CASSYSFAGSYEQYF
cdr3_nt: TGTGCCAGCAGTTACTCGTTTGCGGGAAGCTACGAGCAGTACTTC

j_call: TRBJ1-1
v_call: TRBV6-5
clone_size: few
cdr3_length: 15
d_call: -
cdr3_aa: CASRDAGRMNTEAFF
cdr3_nt: TGTGCCAGCAGAGATGCGGGACGGATGAACACTGAAGCTTTCTTT